One T cell receptor beta chain is described in this entry. The data stem from a study of blood T cell repertoires in COVID-19. The CDR3 has 13 amino acids. V was clipped by 3 bases and J by 2 bases, with 8 bases between them. The V gene's germline CDR1 is SGHDT and CDR2 YYEEEE. This table comes from immunoSEQ multiplex PCR, and its TCRdb copy is limited to in-frame clones, with some not included. The sample holds 250,000 to 300,000 clones, approximately 87% seen once. This rearrangement joins TRBV5-6 to TRBJ1-2, with D hard to call. The sequenced sample consisted of peripheral blood. This sequence originates from a woman aged 25 to 39 with COVID-19, enrolled during active disease. The CDR3 loop reads CASSYLRNYGYTF. The CDR3 coding sequence is TGTGCCAGCAGCTACCTCAGAAACTATGGCTACACCTTC.